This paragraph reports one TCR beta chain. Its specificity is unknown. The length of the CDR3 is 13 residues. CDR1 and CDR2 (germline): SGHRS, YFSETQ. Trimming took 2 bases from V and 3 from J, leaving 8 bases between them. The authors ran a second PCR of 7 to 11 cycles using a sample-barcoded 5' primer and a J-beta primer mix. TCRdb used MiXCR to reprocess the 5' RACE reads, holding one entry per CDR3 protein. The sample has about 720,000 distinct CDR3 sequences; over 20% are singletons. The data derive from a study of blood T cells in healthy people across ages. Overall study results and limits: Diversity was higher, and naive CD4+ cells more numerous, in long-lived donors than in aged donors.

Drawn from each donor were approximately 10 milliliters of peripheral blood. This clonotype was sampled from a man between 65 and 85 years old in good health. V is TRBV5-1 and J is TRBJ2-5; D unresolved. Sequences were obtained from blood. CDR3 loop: CASSLGAEETQYF. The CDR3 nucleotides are TGCGCCAGCAGCTTAGGTGCGGAAGAGACCCAGTACTTC.